The sequence of this TCR beta chain was determined in a study of blood T cell repertoires in COVID-19. Study summary: Nucleic acid was either cDNA or gDNA, and it came from T cells, B-cell-depleted T cells, or PBMCs.

Trimming left V 5 bases short and J 9 bases short, with 14 bases between. Germline V CDR1 and CDR2: SGHTA, FQGNSA. The CDR3 is 12 residues long. Authors' methods: Reference gene primer amplification in the assay estimated nucleated cell counts. Data came from immunoSEQ multiplex PCR; TCRdb stores just in-frame clones and leaves some out. From that table come the V and J calls and clone size; the DNA was used to work out D and trimming. Altogether fewer than 150,000 clones are present, about 88% being singletons, with the ten largest covering less than 8.5%. This TCR was recovered from a woman in her seventies who had recovered from COVID-19. The specimen was peripheral blood. The J gene is TRBJ2-7, the V gene TRBV7-2; weak D call: TRBD2 (7 bases). This CDR3 is CASSQGGGRQYF. The CDR3 DNA follows: TGTGCCAGCAGCCAAGGGGGGGGAAGGCAGTACTTC.